The 24 T cell receptor beta chains below come from one sample, sequenced in a study of chemoradiotherapy in HPV16-positive cancers. Using immunoSEQ multiplex PCR, the repertoire was profiled, and TCRdb retains in-frame clones only, with some absent. Counted here are fewer than 70,000 clones, over 85% occurring once; the ten biggest clones make up roughly 3.5%. Here the sequenced sample was blood, taken from a patient who underwent chemoradiotherapy. Source of these receptors: a human donor with HPV-associated anogenital cancer.

This clone is a singleton in its sample. The chain recombines TRBV6-5 with TRBJ2-7, with 8 bases identical to TRBD1. The length of the CDR3 is 15 residues. CDR1 and CDR2 from the germline V gene are MNHEY and SVGAGI. The V and J ends lost 5 bases and 0 bases, in that order; junction bases with no gene match: 6. This chain's CDR3 is CASSKYRGSSYEQYF. In nucleotides, the CDR3 is TGTGCCAGCAGTAAGTACAGGGGGTCCTCCTACGAGCAGTACTTC.

The chain employs TRBV7-9 and TRBJ1-2; no reliable D call. CDR1 and CDR2 (germline): SEHNR, FQNEAQ (reference sequence). Trimming took 5 bases from V and 0 from J, leaving 10 bases between them. The CDR3 consists of 14 residues. The CDR3 loop reads CASSRAEANYGYTF. The CDR3 DNA follows: TGTGCCAGCAGCCGGGCCGAGGCTAACTATGGCTACACCTTC.

J is TRBJ1-6 and V is TRBV5-1, with no clear D. V was cut by 2 bases and J by 6 bases, with 9 bases left in between. From germline, CDR1 is SGHRS and CDR2 YFSETQ. The CDR3 totals 14 residues. CDR3 sequence (DNA): TGCGCCAGCAGCTTTACACAGCCTAATTCACCCCTCCACTTT. As protein: CASSFTQPNSPLHF.

CDR3 loop: CASGLDGTFGNTIYF. CDR3 nucleotides: TGTGCTAGTGGTTTGGATGGGACATTCGGAAACACCATATATTTT. This sequence joins TRBV12-5 and TRBJ1-3; perhaps TRBD1 as D (6 bases). In germline, CDR1 is LGHNT, CDR2 FRNRAP. CDR3 length: 15 amino acids. Trimming left V 1 base short and J 4 bases short, with 11 bases between.

The chain employs TRBV6-1 and TRBJ2-2, with 8 bases matching TRBD1. Trimming took 7 bases from V and 6 from J; bases not matched to a gene: 7. Looked up from germline, CDR1 is MNHNS and CDR2 is SASEGT. CDR3 length equals 14 residues. The CDR3 DNA reads TGTGCCAGCATTCGGACAGGGCGAGCCGGGGAGCTGTTTTTT. Encoded protein: CASIRTGRAGELFF.

This sequence joins TRBV7-2 and TRBJ1-2; tentatively, D is TRBD1 (6 bases). CDR1 and CDR2 from the germline V gene are SGHTA and FQGNSA. The CDR3 has 18 amino acids. V lost 1 base and J lost 7, with 25 bases in between. The CDR3 here is CASSLVPGGLSVSGGYTF. The CDR3 region has the DNA TGTGCCAGCAGCTTAGTCCCGGGGGGGCTCTCGGTTTCTGGTGGCTACACCTTC.

The rearrangement links TRBV4-2 to TRBJ2-6, with D unresolved. Per germline, CDR1 LGHNA and CDR2 YNFKEQ. V lost 2 bases, J lost 3 bases, and 5 bases lay in between. The CDR3 length is 14 residues. The CDR3 DNA is TGTGCCAGCAGCCAATGGGATGGGGCCAACGTCCTGACTTTC. It yields the protein CASSQWDGANVLTF.

This rearrangement joins TRBV5-8 to TRBJ1-2; D not certain. V shed 2 bases and J shed 1 base, with 18 bases lying between them. Germline CDR1 and CDR2: SGHTS and YDEGEE. This CDR3 has 17 residues. Here the CDR3 reads CASSLDTGPTFNYGYTF. The CDR3 bases are TGTGCCAGCAGCTTAGACACCGGGCCAACCTTTAACTATGGCTACACCTTC. Combining the CDR3 with reference TRBV5-8 and TRBJ1-2 gives the whole variable domain EAGVTQSPTHLIKTRGQQATLRCSPISGHTSVYWYQQALGLGLQFLLWYDEGEERNRGNFPPRFSGRQFPNYSSELNVNALELEDSALYLCASSLDTGPTFNYGYTFGSGTRLTVV.

The rearrangement links TRBV5-1 to TRBJ2-5, with TRBD1 as a possible D gene (7 bases). Between the trimmed V and J ends, which lost 5 bases and 1 base, there was a span of 15 bases. The CDR3 spans 15 residues. Germline values: CDR1 SGHRS, CDR2 YFSETQ. Written as DNA, the CDR3 is TGCGCCAGCAGGGTCGGAGGGGGCTTCCAAGAGACCCAGTACTTC. As protein: CASRVGGGFQETQYF.

This chain uses TRBV5-6 with TRBJ2-2; the D is unclear. V shed 3 bases and J shed 1 base, with 10 bases lying between them. The V gene's germline CDR1 is SGHDT and CDR2 YYEEEE. CDR3 length equals 15 residues. The CDR3 loop is CASSSAFVNTGELFF. The CDR3 bases are TGTGCCAGCAGCTCGGCGTTTGTGAACACCGGGGAGCTGTTTTTT.

This chain uses TRBV6-5 with TRBJ2-1; weak D call: TRBD2 (6 bases). Germline loops: CDR1 MNHEY, CDR2 SVGAGI. Trimming pared 6 bases from V and 2 bases from J, leaving 14 bases between. This CDR3 has 15 residues. CDR3 DNA sequence: TGTGCCAGCAGGTCCCTCGGCGGGACCTACAATGAGCAGTTCTTC. Translated: CASRSLGGTYNEQFF.

The V gene is TRBV4-1, the J gene TRBJ2-1; a possible D gene is TRBD2 (5 bases). The CDR3 has 14 residues. Trimming cost V 3 bases and J 8 bases, with 14 bases left between them. CDR1 MGHRA and CDR2 YSYEKL come from the germline V gene. CDR3 bases: TGCGCCAGCAGCCACGGGGTAAATAGGGATGAGCAGTTCTTC. Its protein is CASSHGVNRDEQFF.

V and J are TRBV5-6 and TRBJ1-2; D gene unclear. This CDR3 has 12 amino acids. Germline loops: CDR1 SGHDT, CDR2 YYEEEE. The V gene lost 4 bases and the J gene lost 1 base, with 5 bases spanning the gap. This CDR3 reads CASSPFNYGYTF. The CDR3 coding sequence is TGTGCCAGCAGCCCATTTAACTATGGCTACACCTTC.

The chain couples TRBV2 to TRBJ2-7, with 10 bases that match TRBD1. CDR1 is SNHLY and CDR2 is FYNNEI in the germline V gene. V lost 6 bases and J lost 6; bases outside the gene matches: 14. The CDR3 runs to 16 residues. The CDR3 here is CASREDRGSVGGEQYF. CDR3 DNA sequence: TGTGCCAGCAGGGAGGACAGGGGGAGTGTGGGCGGCGAGCAGTACTTC.

The V gene is TRBV29-1, the J gene TRBJ1-1; 12 bases align to TRBD1. Trimming at V came to 4 bases and at J to 6 bases, leaving 6 bases not matched to a gene. CDR1 SQVTM and CDR2 ANQGSEA come from the germline V gene. The CDR3 loop spans 14 amino acids. The CDR3, as DNA: TGCAGCGTTGCACCGGGACAGGGGGCTGCTGAAGCTTTCTTT. Its protein product is CSVAPGQGAAEAFF. The full variable domain, completed using reference TRBV29-1 and TRBJ1-1, is SAVISQKPSRDICQRGTSLTIQCQVDSQVTMMFWYRQQPGQSLTLIATANQGSEATYESGFVIDKFPISRPNLTFSTLTVSNMSPEDSSIYLCSVAPGQGAAEAFFGQGTRLTVV.

The chain is built from TRBV9 and TRBJ1-1, with 8 bases lining up with TRBD1. The ends lost 0 bases at V and 0 bases at J; junction bases unmatched: 10. CDR3 length equals 18 residues. CDR1 is SGDLS, CDR2 YYNGEE, per germline. The CDR3 DNA reads TGTGCCAGCAGCGTAGAAGGGGTAGCAGGGGGCCTGAACACTGAAGCTTTCTTT. Translating gives CASSVEGVAGGLNTEAFF. Full variable domain (outside the CDR3, taken from reference TRBV9 and TRBJ1-1): DSGVTQTPKHLITATGQRVTLRCSPRSGDLSVYWYQQSLDQGLQFLIQYYNGEERAKGNILERFSAQQFPDLHSELNLSSLELGDSALYFCASSVEGVAGGLNTEAFFGQGTRLTVV.

This chain joins TRBV7-9 and TRBJ1-5; 9 bases agree with TRBD1. Trimming at V came to 5 bases and at J to 4 bases, leaving 6 bases not matched to a gene. This CDR3 comprises 15 residues. From germline, CDR1 is SEHNR and CDR2 FQNEAQ (reference sequence). The CDR3 sequence: CASSTGQGLNQPQHF. The CDR3 region has the DNA TGTGCCAGCAGCACGGGACAGGGACTAAATCAGCCCCAGCATTTT. The full variable domain, with the rest looked up from reference TRBV7-9 and TRBJ1-5, is DTGVSQNPRHKITKRGQNVTFRCDPISEHNRLYWYRQTLGQGPEFLTYFQNEAQLEKSRLLSDRFSAERPKGSFSTLEIQRTEQGDSAMYLCASSTGQGLNQPQHFGDGTRLSIL.

The rearrangement links TRBV5-8 to TRBJ1-2; possible D gene TRBD1, 6 bases. Germline V gene lookup returns CDR1 SGHTS and CDR2 YDEGEE. The CDR3 has 15 amino acids. The V gene lost 0 bases and the J gene lost 4 bases, with 13 bases spanning the gap. In DNA form, the CDR3 reads TGTGCCAGCAGCTTGGCCACGGGGGCAGGCTATGGCTACACCTTC. The encoded protein is CASSLATGAGYGYTF.

This chain connects TRBV4-3 to TRBJ2-7; 7 positions match TRBD1. Trimming cost V 2 bases and J 3 bases; bases outside gene matches: 4. The V gene's germline CDR1 is LGHNA and CDR2 YSLEER. The CDR3 length is 14 residues. The chain's CDR3 is CASSQRGTDYEQYF. The CDR3 DNA sequence: TGCGCCAGCAGCCAACGAGGGACAGACTACGAGCAGTACTTC.

This chain links TRBV27 with TRBJ2-1; D not resolved. CDR1 is MNHEY, CDR2 SMNVEV, per germline (reference sequence). This CDR3 is 14 amino acids long. V was pared by 4 bases and J by 0 bases, with 7 bases between. CDR3 in amino acids: CASSYAVSYNEQFF. In DNA form, the CDR3 reads TGTGCCAGCAGTTACGCAGTCTCCTACAATGAGCAGTTCTTC.

The chain uses TRBV7-2 and TRBJ2-7; maybe TRBD2 (6 bases). V was cut by 5 bases and J by 1 base, with 15 bases left in between. This CDR3 is 15 amino acids long. In germline, CDR1 is SGHTA, CDR2 FQGNSA. CDR3 in DNA: TGTGCCAGCAGCCCCCGGGGTAGCGGTTCCTACGAGCAGTACTTC. This sequence encodes CASSPRGSGSYEQYF.

The genes are TRBV5-4 and TRBJ2-2, with 8 bases matching TRBD1. With 0 bases clipped from V and 4 bases from J, the junction kept 5 bases outside the gene matches. Germline loops: CDR1 SGHNT, CDR2 YYREEE (reference sequence). The CDR3 totals 16 residues. CDR3 DNA: TGTGCCAGCAGCTTGGGGCAGGGGGCGAGCACCGGGGAGCTGTTTTTT. As protein: CASSLGQGASTGELFF.

The chain employs TRBV30 and TRBJ1-2, with 7 bases fitting TRBD1. The V gene end was trimmed by 1 base and the J gene end by 1 base; junction bases not matched to a gene: 3. The CDR3 extends over 14 amino acids. Germline-derived CDR1 and CDR2 are GTSNPN and SVGIG (reference sequence). The CDR3 region is CAWSGGGHNYGYTF. The CDR3 DNA reads TGTGCCTGGAGTGGAGGGGGCCATAACTATGGCTACACCTTC.

The chain has TRBV11-3 and TRBJ2-3; TRBD1 matches at 10 bases. Trimming at V came to 5 bases and at J to 2 bases, leaving 10 bases not matched to a gene. The CDR3 has 17 amino acids. Germline CDR1 SGHNT, CDR2 YENEEA. The CDR3: CASSPSFGTGDTDTQYF. DNA for the CDR3: TGTGCCAGCAGCCCATCTTTCGGGACAGGGGACACAGATACGCAGTATTTT.